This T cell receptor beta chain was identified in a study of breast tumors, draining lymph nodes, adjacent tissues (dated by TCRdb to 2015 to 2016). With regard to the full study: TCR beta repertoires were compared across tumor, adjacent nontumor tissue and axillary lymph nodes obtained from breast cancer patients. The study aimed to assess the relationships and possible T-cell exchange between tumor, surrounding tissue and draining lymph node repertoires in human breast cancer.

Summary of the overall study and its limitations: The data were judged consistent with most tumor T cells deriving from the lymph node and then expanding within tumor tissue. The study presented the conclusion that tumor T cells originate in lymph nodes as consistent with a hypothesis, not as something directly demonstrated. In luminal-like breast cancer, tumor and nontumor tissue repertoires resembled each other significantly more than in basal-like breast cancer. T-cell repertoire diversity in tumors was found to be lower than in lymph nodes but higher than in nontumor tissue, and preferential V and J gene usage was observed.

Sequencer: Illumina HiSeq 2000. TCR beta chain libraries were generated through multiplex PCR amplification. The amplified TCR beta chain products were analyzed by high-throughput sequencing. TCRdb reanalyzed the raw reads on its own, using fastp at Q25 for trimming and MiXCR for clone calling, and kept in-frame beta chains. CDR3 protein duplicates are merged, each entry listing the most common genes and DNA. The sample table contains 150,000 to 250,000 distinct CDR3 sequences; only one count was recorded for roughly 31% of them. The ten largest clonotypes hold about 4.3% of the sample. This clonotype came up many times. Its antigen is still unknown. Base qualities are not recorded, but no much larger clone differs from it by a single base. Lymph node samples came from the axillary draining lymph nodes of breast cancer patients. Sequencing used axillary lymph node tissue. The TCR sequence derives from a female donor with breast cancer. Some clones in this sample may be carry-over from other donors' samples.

The nucleotides are TGTGCCAGCAGCAGGGGGGTGAGCGGGGCTTACAATGAGCAGTTCTTC. Its protein is CASSRGVSGAYNEQFF. The sequence links TRBV5-8 to TRBJ2-1; tentative D gene TRBD2, with 7 bases matching. The junction carries 18 bases between V and J, which are trimmed by 4 bases and 4 bases respectively. The CDR3 sequence holds 16 residues, the cysteine and phenylalanine included. Kept here is only the CDR3 DNA, which spans 48 bases and is read in frame from base 1. CDR1 SGHTS and CDR2 YDEGEE are derived from the germline V gene.